One and the same sample provided the 21 T cell receptor beta chains below, sequenced in a study of PD-1 blockade in classical Hodgkin lymphoma. Every patient relapsed after autologous stem cell transplantation, and brentuximab vedotin exposure varied. Method: immunoSEQ multiplex PCR; TCRdb's copy keeps in-frame clones and lacks some. The data contain approximately 150,000 clones, under 85% of them singletons. Sequenced here: peripheral blood mononuclear cells (PBMCs), sampled before the second cycle of nivolumab. The receptors derive from a human donor with classical Hodgkin lymphoma.

The chain has TRBV11-3 and TRBJ2-7; 7 positions match TRBD1. This CDR3 region has 16 residues. V shed 1 base and J 3 bases; nucleotides not matched to a gene: 9. Germline values: CDR1 SGHNT, CDR2 YENEEA. CDR3 amino acids: CASSLAGTDHLYEQYF. CDR3 nucleotide sequence: TGTGCCAGCAGCTTAGCCGGGACAGATCACCTCTACGAGCAGTACTTC.

The count of this clone is one. The chain carries TRBV19 and TRBJ2-5, with D possibly being TRBD1 (7 bases). V was cut by 8 bases and J by 4 bases, with 11 bases left in between. Germline V gives CDR1 LNHDA, CDR2 SQIVND (reference sequence). The CDR3 runs to 12 residues. CDR3 region: CASGQGGETQYF. CDR3 coding DNA: TGTGCCAGTGGGCAGGGGGGAGAGACCCAGTACTTC.

The V and J genes are TRBV7-8 and TRBJ1-5; unclear D gene. Trimming removed 1 base at V and 7 bases at J, with 5 bases between. Germline V gene sequence: CDR1 SGHVS, CDR2 FQNEAQ. The CDR3 contains 12 residues. The CDR3 DNA reads TGTGCCAGCAGCTTAGAACGACAGCCCCAGCATTTT. Translation gives CASSLERQPQHF.

The chain couples TRBV29-1 to TRBJ2-5, with TRBD1 identical over 9 bases. CDR1 and CDR2 (germline): SQVTM, ANQGSEA. The J segment lost 2 bases and the V segment lost 5 bases, leaving 6 bases of the junction unmatched. This CDR3 is built from 14 residues. DNA for the CDR3: TGCAGCGTTAGGTACAGGGGGCCTCAAGAGACCCAGTACTTC. It specifies CSVRYRGPQETQYF.

This clone is medium-sized in the sample. This chain connects TRBV21-1 to TRBJ1-2. TRBV21-1 has pseudogene status. This CDR3 has 14 amino acids. The DNA of the CDR3 is TGTGCCAGCAGCACCGAGAAAGCGTCCTGTGGCTACACCTTC. Translation: CASSTEKASCGYTF.

This chain uses TRBV5-8 with TRBJ1-1; D ambiguous. CDR1 and CDR2 from the germline V gene are SGHTS and YDEGEE. CDR3 length: 13 residues. V lost 0 bases and J 5 bases, leaving 8 bases between the germline ends. CDR3 coding DNA: TGTGCCAGCAGCTTGGAATTACGGACTGAAGCTTTCTTT. Encoded protein: CASSLELRTEAFF.

The chain links TRBV2 to TRBJ1-2; the match to TRBD1 covers 8 bases. Germline values: CDR1 SNHLY, CDR2 FYNNEI. V shed 8 bases, J shed 5 bases, and the junction held 13 bases outside the gene matches. There are 15 residues in the CDR3. The CDR3 protein is CASRQGFDVTYGYTF. The CDR3 DNA sequence: TGTGCCAGCCGACAGGGGTTCGATGTTACTTATGGCTACACCTTC. Together with reference TRBV2 and TRBJ1-2, the CDR3 gives the full variable domain: EPEVTQTPSHQVTQMGQEVILRCVPISNHLYFYWYRQILGQKVEFLVSFYNNEISEKSEIFDDQFSVERPDGSNFTLKIRSTKLEDSAMYFCASRQGFDVTYGYTFGSGTRLTVV.

This clone was detected once. This chain connects TRBV6-6 to TRBJ1-2; D is possibly TRBD1 (6 bases). CDR3 length: 16 amino acids. The V and J ends lost 2 bases and 7 bases respectively, with 20 bases between them. Per germline, CDR1 MNHNY and CDR2 SVGAGI (reference sequence). The CDR3 protein is CASSYTRQALSSGYTF. The CDR3 DNA follows: TGTGCCAGCAGTTACACTCGACAGGCCCTATCTAGTGGCTACACCTTC.

The rearrangement joins TRBV5-4 to TRBJ1-5; D might be TRBD1 (5 bases). The germline V gene has CDR1 SGHNT and CDR2 YYREEE (reference sequence). Trimming pared 4 bases from V and 5 bases from J, leaving 10 bases between. This CDR3 has 13 residues. In DNA, the CDR3 is TGTGCCAGCAGCGGGGGTGCCGATCAGCCCCAGCATTTT. Its translation: CASSGGADQPQHF.

The table lists this clone with a count of one. V gene TRBV7-8 combines with J gene TRBJ2-7; a weak D match, TRBD1 (5 bases). V lost 5 bases, J lost 3 bases, and 11 bases lay in between. CDR3 length: 13 amino acids. Germline values: CDR1 SGHVS, CDR2 FQNEAQ. This CDR3 is CASSPDRSYEQYF. The CDR3 DNA reads TGTGCCAGCAGCCCTGACAGAAGCTACGAGCAGTACTTC.

V is TRBV7-9 and J is TRBJ1-2, with a weak D call TRBD1 (5 bases). Trimming left V 2 bases short and J 4 bases short, with 11 bases between. The CDR3 is 14 amino acids. Germline assignment: CDR1 SEHNR and CDR2 FQNEAQ (reference sequence). The CDR3 reads CASSLLSGSYGYTF. CDR3 nucleotide sequence: TGTGCCAGCAGCTTATTATCAGGGAGCTATGGCTACACCTTC.

The sample holds many counts of this clone. This sequence joins TRBV7-9 and TRBJ1-2; D gene uncertain. Germline-derived CDR1 and CDR2 are SEHNR and FQNEAQ (reference sequence). CDR3 length: 15 amino acids. V was cut by 11 bases and J by 2 bases, with 21 bases left in between. As DNA, the CDR3 is TGTGCCTCCAGCAGCTTTCTCAATTGGAACTATGGCTACACCTTC. Translated: CASSSFLNWNYGYTF.

The chain employs TRBV7-8 and TRBJ2-7; the match to TRBD2 covers 14 bases. This CDR3 spans 15 amino acids. J was trimmed by 8 bases and V by 1 base; bases with no gene match: 4. The V gene's germline CDR1 is SGHVS and CDR2 FQNEAQ. This chain's CDR3 is CASSLEGLAGGQQYF. The CDR3 bases are TGTGCCAGCAGCTTAGAAGGACTAGCGGGAGGTCAGCAGTACTTC.

The CDR3 reads CASSLGRDNEQFF. CDR3 nucleotides: TGCGCCAGCAGCTTGGGACGTGACAATGAGCAGTTCTTC. This chain links TRBV5-1 with TRBJ2-1; D uncertain. CDR3 length: 13 residues. V gave up 0 bases and J gave up 5 bases, with 6 bases separating them. The V gene's germline CDR1 is SGHRS and CDR2 YFSETQ.

V and J are TRBV18 and TRBJ2-7, with D perhaps matching TRBD2 (5 bases). Deletions cut 3 bases from V and 3 bases from J, with 9 bases between. The CDR3 contains 13 residues. Germline lookup yields CDR1 KGHSH and CDR2 LQKENI. CDR3 in amino acids: CASSPVSDYEQYF. The CDR3 region has the DNA TGTGCCAGCTCACCTGTTAGCGACTACGAGCAGTACTTC.

This clone was seen once. This chain links TRBV28 with TRBJ2-7; a weak D match, TRBD1 (5 bases). The germline V gene encodes CDR1 MDHEN and CDR2 SYDVKM. CDR3 length equals 14 residues. Trimming stripped 3 bases from V and 2 bases from J, with 11 bases between. CDR3 sequence reads: CASSFQTGAYEQYF. CDR3 sequence (DNA): TGTGCCAGCAGTTTCCAAACAGGTGCCTACGAGCAGTACTTC. Full variable domain (missing parts from reference TRBV28 and TRBJ2-7): DVKVTQSSRYLVKRTGEKVFLECVQDMDHENMFWYRQDPGLGLRLIYFSYDVKMKEKGDIPEGYSVSREKKERFSLILESASTNQTSMYLCASSFQTGAYEQYFGPGTRLTVT.

The CDR3 region is CASTAYARSYGYTF. The CDR3 nucleotides read TGTGCCAGCACCGCTTATGCCAGATCCTATGGCTACACCTTC. The chain has TRBV7-9 and TRBJ1-2; the D is unclear. The V end lost 7 bases, the J end lost 4 bases, and 16 bases lay between the germline ends. This CDR3 comprises 14 residues. Per the germline V gene, CDR1 is SEHNR and CDR2 is FQNEAQ (reference sequence).

CDR3 in DNA: TGTGCCAGCAGGGAAACAGGGATCTATGGCTACACCTTC. It is translated as CASRETGIYGYTF. The chain couples TRBV6-1 to TRBJ1-2; maybe TRBD1 (6 bases). Per the germline V gene, CDR1 is MNHNS and CDR2 is SASEGT. Trimming removed 6 bases at V and 4 bases at J, with 12 bases between. This CDR3 is 13 amino acids long.

Worth noting for this clone: Relative to the germline gene, one junction end is altered; a read error may explain this. The chain has TRBV6-5 and TRBJ1-2; perhaps TRBD1 as D (5 bases). CDR3 length equals 13 residues. Germline V gene data show CDR1 as MNHEY and CDR2 as SVGAGI. CDR3 amino acids: CAISGTPGYGYTF. The CDR3 nucleotides are TGTGCCATCAGTGGGACTCCGGGCTATGGCTACACCTTC.

The V and J genes are TRBV6-5 and TRBJ1-2; 12 bases are shared with TRBD1. Per the germline V gene, CDR1 is MNHEY and CDR2 is SVGAGI. The V segment lost 2 bases and the J segment 8 bases; nucleotides outside the gene matches: 6. This CDR3 region has 15 residues. The CDR3 nucleotides read TGTGCCAGCAGTTACCAGGGACAGGGGGCAGGGGGCTACACCTTC. This codes for CASSYQGQGAGGYTF.

This clone was found a few times. The chain has TRBV7-9 and TRBJ1-6, with unresolved D. V was cut by 8 bases and J by 0 bases, with 14 bases left in between. Germline CDR1 SEHNR, CDR2 FQNEAQ (reference sequence). The CDR3 is 16 amino acids. In nucleotides, the CDR3 is TGTGCCAGCCTTCCAAATTGGAGCTCCTATAATTCACCCCTCCACTTT. It yields the protein CASLPNWSSYNSPLHF.